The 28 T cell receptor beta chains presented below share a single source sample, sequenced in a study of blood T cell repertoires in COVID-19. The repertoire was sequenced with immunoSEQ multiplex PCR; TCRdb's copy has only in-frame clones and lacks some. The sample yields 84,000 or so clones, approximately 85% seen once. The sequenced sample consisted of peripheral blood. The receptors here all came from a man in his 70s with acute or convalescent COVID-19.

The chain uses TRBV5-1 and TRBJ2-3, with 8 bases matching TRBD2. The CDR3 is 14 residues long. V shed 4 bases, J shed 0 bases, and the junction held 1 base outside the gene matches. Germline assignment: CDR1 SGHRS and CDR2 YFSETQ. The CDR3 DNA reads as TGCGCCAGCAGCCCTAGCGGGAGCACAGATACGCAGTATTTT. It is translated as CASSPSGSTDTQYF.

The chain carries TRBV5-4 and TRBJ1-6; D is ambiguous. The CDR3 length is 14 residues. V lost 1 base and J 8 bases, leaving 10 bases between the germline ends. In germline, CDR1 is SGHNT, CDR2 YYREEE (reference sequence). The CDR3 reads CASSLRDLDSPLHF. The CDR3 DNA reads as TGTGCCAGCAGCTTGAGAGATTTGGATTCACCCCTCCACTTT.

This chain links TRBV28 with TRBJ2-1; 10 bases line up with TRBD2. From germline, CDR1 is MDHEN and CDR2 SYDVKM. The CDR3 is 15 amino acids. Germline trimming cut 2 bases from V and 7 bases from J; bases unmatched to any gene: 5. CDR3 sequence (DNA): TGTGCCAGCAGTTTACCTAGCGGGAGACGAAATGAGCAGTTCTTC. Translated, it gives CASSLPSGRRNEQFF.

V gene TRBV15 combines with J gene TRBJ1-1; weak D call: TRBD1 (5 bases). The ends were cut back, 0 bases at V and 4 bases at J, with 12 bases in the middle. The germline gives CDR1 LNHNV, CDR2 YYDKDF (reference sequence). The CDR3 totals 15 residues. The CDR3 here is CATSRDRLGGTEAFF. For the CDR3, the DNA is TGTGCCACCAGCAGAGATCGGTTGGGGGGCACTGAAGCTTTCTTT.

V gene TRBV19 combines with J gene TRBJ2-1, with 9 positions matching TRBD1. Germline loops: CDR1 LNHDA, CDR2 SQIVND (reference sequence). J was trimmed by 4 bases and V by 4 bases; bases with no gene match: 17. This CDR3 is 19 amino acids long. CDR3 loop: CASSNPGQGRRKIYNEQFF. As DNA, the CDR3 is TGTGCCAGTAGTAACCCGGGACAGGGACGACGCAAGATTTACAATGAGCAGTTCTTC.

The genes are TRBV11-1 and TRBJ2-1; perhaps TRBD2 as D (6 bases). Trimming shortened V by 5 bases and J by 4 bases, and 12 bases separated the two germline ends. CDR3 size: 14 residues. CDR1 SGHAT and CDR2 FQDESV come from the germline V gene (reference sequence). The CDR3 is CASSHPGGYNEQFF. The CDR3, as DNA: TGTGCCAGCAGCCACCCCGGAGGGTACAATGAGCAGTTCTTC.

The CDR3 nucleotides are TGCAGCGTTGCTTCGGACAGCCTTCAGTCCTATGGCTACACCTTC. Translated, it gives CSVASDSLQSYGYTF. The chain carries TRBV29-1 and TRBJ1-2; D might be TRBD1 (6 bases). From germline, CDR1 is SQVTM and CDR2 ANQGSEA. V was clipped by 4 bases and J by 4 bases, with 19 bases between them. The CDR3 has 15 residues.

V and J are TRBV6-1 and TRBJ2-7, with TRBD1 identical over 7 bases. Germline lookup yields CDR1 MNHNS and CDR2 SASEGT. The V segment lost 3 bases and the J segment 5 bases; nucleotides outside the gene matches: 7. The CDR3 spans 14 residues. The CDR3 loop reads CASSERQGEDEQYF. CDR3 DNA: TGTGCCAGCAGTGAGAGACAGGGAGAAGACGAGCAGTACTTC.

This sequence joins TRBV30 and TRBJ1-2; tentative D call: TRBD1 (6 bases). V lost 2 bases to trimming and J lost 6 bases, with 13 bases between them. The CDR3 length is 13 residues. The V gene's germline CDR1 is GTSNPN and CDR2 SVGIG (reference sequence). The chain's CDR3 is CAWSPQGIHGYTF. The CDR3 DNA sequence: TGTGCCTGGAGTCCTCAGGGGATTCATGGCTACACCTTC.

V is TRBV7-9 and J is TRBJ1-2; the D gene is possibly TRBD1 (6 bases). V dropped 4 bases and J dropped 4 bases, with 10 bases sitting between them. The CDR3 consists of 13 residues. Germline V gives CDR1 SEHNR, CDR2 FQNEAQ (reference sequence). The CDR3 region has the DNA TGTGCCAGCAGCTCCTTACAGGGCTATGGCTACACCTTC. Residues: CASSSLQGYGYTF.

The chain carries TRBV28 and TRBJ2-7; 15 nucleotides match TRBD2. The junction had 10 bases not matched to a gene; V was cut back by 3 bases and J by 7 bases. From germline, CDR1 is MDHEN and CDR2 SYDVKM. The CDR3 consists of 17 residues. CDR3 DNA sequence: TGTGCCAGCAGTTTGCAGGGACTAGCGGGAGGAGGTCAAGAGCAGTACTTC. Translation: CASSLQGLAGGGQEQYF.

The CDR3 is CSVEPPGWGAEAFF. CDR3 in DNA: TGCAGCGTTGAACCCCCAGGCTGGGGCGCTGAAGCTTTCTTT. This chain joins TRBV29-1 and TRBJ1-1, with D perhaps matching TRBD1 (5 bases). The germline CDR1 and CDR2 sequences are SQVTM and ANQGSEA. V gave up 2 bases and J gave up 6 bases, with 16 bases separating them. The CDR3 has 14 amino acids.

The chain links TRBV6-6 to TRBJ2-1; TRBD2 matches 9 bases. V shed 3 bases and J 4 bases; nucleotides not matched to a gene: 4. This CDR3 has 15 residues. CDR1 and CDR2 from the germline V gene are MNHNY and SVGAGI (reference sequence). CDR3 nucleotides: TGTGCCAGCAGTTATTTAGCGGGAGCTTACAATGAGCAGTTCTTC. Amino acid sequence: CASSYLAGAYNEQFF.

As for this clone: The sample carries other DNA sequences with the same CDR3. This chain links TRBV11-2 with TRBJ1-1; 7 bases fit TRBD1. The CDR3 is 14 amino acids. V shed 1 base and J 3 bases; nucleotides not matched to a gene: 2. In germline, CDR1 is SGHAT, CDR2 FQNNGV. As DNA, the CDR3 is TGTGCCAGCAGCTTAGGGCAGGGGGACACTGAAGCTTTCTTT. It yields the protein CASSLGQGDTEAFF. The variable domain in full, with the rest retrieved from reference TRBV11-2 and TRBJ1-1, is EAGVAQSPRYKIIEKRQSVAFWCNPISGHATLYWYQQILGQGPKLLIQFQNNGVVDDSQLPKDRFSAERLKGVDSTLKIQPAKLEDSAVYLCASSLGQGDTEAFFGQGTRLTVV.

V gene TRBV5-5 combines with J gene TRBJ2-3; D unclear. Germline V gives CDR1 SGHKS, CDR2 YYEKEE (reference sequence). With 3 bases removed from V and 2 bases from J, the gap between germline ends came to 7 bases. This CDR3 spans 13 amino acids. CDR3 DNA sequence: TGTGCCAGCAGCTCCGACTTCACAGATACGCAGTATTTT. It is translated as CASSSDFTDTQYF.

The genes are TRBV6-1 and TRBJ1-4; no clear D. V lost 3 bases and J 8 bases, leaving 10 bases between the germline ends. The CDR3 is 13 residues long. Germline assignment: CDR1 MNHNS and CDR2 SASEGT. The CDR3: CASSDGPREKLFF. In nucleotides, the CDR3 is TGTGCCAGCAGTGATGGGCCTCGCGAAAAACTGTTTTTT.

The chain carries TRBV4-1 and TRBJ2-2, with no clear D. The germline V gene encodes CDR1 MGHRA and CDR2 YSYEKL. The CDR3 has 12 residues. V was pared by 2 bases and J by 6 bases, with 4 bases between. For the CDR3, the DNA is TGCGCCAGCAGCCAATATCCCGGGGAGCTGTTTTTT. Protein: CASSQYPGELFF.

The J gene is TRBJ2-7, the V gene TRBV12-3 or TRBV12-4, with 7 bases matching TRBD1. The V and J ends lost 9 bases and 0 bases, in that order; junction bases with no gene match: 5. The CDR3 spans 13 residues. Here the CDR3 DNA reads TGTGCCAGTGGGACAGCCGTCTCCTACGAGCAGTACTTC. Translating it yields CASGTAVSYEQYF.

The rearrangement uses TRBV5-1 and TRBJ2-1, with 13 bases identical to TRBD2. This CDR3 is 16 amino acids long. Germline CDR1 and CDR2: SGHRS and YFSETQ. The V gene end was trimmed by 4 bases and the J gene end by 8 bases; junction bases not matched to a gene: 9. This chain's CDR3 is CASSQTGTSGIYEQFF. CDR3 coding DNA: TGCGCCAGCAGCCAAACCGGGACTAGCGGGATCTATGAGCAGTTCTTC.

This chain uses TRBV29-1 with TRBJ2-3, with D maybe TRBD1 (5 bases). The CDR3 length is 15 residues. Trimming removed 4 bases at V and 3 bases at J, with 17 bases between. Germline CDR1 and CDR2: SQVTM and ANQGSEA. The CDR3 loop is CSVGSGARLTDTQYF. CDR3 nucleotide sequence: TGCAGCGTTGGATCTGGGGCGCGCTTGACAGATACGCAGTATTTT.

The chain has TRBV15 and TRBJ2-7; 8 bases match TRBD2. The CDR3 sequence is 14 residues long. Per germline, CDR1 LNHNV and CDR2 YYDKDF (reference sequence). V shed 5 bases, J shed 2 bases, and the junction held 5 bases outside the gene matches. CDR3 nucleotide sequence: TGTGCCACCAGCGAACCGGGACTAGCCTACGAGCAGTACTTC. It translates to CATSEPGLAYEQYF. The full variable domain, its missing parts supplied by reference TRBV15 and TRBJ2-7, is DAMVIQNPRYQVTQFGKPVTLSCSQTLNHNVMYWYQQKSSQAPKLLFHYYDKDFNNEADTPDNFQSRRPNTSFCFLDIRSPGLGDTAMYLCATSEPGLAYEQYFGPGTRLTVT.

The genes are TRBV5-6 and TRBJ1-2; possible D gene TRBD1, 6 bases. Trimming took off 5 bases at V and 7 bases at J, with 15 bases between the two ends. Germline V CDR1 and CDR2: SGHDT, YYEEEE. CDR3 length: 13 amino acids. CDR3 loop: CASRLRGAGGYTF. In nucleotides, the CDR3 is TGTGCCAGCAGGTTACGGGGGGCCGGTGGCTACACCTTC.

This CDR3 reads CASIDRGSFNEQFF. CDR3 sequence (DNA): TGTGCCAGCATTGACAGGGGGAGCTTCAATGAGCAGTTCTTC. The gene calls are TRBV2 and TRBJ2-1, with TRBD1 matching 9 bases. The V gene's germline CDR1 is SNHLY and CDR2 FYNNEI. The CDR3 loop spans 14 amino acids. The junction had 7 bases not matched to a gene; V was cut back by 7 bases and J by 6 bases.

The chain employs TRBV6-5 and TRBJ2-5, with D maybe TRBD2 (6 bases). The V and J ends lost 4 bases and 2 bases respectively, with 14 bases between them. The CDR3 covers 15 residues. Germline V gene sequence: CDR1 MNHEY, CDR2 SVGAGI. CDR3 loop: CASSSPAAGQETQYF. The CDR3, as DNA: TGTGCCAGCAGTTCCCCCGCGGCGGGGCAAGAGACCCAGTACTTC.

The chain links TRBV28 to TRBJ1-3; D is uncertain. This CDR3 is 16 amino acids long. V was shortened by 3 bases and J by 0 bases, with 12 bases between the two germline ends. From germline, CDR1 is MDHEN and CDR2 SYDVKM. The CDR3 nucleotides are TGTGCCAGCAGTTTCCCCGGAGCGGTCTCTGGAAACACCATATATTTT. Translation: CASSFPGAVSGNTIYF.

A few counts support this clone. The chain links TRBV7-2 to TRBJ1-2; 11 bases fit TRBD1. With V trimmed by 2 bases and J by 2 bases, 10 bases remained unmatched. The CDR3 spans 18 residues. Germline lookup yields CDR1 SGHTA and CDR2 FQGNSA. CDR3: CASSLTGQGANLNYGYTF. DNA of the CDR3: TGTGCCAGCAGCTTAACTGGACAGGGGGCAAATTTAAACTATGGCTACACCTTC.

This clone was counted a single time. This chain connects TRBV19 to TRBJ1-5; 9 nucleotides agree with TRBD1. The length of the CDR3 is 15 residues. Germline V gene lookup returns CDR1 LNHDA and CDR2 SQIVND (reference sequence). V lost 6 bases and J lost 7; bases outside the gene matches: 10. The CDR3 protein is CASRDRGPSSQPQHF. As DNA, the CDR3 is TGTGCCAGTAGGGACAGGGGCCCCAGTAGCCAGCCCCAGCATTTT.

The CDR3 sequence is CASSLWAGMNTEAFF. The CDR3 DNA follows: TGTGCCAGCAGTTTATGGGCAGGGATGAACACTGAAGCTTTCTTT. The chain employs TRBV28 and TRBJ1-1, with D possibly matching TRBD1 (5 bases). The CDR3 is 15 residues long. Germline V gene lookup returns CDR1 MDHEN and CDR2 SYDVKM. V lost 0 bases and J lost 0, with 8 bases in between.